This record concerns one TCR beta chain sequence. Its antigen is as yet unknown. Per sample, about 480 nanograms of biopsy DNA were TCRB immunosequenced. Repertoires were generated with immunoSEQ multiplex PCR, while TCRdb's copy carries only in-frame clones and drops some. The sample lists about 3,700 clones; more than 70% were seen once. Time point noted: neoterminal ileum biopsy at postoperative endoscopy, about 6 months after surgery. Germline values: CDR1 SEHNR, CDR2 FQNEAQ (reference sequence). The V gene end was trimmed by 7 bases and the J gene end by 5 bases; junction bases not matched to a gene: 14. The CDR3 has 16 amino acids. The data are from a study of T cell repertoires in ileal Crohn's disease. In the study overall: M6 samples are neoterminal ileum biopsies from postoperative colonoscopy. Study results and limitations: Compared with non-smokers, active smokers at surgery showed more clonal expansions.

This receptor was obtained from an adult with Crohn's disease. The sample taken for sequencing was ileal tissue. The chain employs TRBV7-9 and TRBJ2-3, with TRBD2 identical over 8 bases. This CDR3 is CASTFRRGEEEDTQYF. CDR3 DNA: TGTGCCAGCACGTTCCGGCGGGGGGAAGAGGAAGATACGCAGTATTTT. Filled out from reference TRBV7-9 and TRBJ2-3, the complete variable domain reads DTGVSQNPRHKITKRGQNVTFRCDPISEHNRLYWYRQTLGQGPEFLTYFQNEAQLEKSRLLSDRFSAERPKGSFSTLEIQRTEQGDSAMYLCASTFRRGEEEDTQYFGPGTRLTVL.